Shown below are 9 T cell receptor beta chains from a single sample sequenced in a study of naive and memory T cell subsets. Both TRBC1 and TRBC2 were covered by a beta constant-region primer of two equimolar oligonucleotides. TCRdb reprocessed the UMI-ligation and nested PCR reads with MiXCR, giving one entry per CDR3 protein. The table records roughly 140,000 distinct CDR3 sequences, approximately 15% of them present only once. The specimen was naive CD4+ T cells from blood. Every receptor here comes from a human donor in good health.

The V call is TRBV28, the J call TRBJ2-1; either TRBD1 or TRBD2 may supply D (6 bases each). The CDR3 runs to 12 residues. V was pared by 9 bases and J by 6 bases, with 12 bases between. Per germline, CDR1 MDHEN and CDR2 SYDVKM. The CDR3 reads CASSGGGNEQFF. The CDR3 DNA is TGTGCCAGTTCCGGAGGGGGCAATGAGCAGTTCTTC.

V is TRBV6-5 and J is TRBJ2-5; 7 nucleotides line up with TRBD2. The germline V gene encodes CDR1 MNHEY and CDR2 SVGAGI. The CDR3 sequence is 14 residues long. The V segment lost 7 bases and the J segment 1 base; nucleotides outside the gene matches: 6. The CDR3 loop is CASKLSSGQETQYF. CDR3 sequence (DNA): TGTGCCAGCAAACTTTCTAGCGGCCAAGAGACCCAGTACTTC.

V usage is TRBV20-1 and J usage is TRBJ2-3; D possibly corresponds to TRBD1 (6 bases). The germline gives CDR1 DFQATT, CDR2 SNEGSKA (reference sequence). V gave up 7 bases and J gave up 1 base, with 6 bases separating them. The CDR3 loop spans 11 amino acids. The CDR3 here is CSGQGTDTQYF. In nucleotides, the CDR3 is TGCAGTGGACAGGGCACAGATACGCAGTATTTT.

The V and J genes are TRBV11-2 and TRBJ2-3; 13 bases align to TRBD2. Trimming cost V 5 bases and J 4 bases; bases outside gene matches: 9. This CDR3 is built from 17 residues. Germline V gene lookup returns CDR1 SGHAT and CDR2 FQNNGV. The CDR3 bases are TGTGCCAGCAGCCCCGGACTAGCGGGAGATTTGGCAGATACGCAGTATTTT. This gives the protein CASSPGLAGDLADTQYF.

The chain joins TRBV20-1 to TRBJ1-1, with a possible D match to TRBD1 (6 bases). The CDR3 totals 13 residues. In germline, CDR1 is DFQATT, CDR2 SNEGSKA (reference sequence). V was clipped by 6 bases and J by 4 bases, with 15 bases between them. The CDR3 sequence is CSAGGHAGTEAFF. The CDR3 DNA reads TGCAGTGCGGGGGGGCATGCTGGCACTGAAGCTTTCTTT.

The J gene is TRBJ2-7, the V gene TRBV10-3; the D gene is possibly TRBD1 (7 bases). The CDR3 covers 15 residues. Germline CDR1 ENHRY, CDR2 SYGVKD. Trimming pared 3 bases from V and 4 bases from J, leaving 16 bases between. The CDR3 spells CAISDRRGPSYEQYF. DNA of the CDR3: TGTGCCATCAGTGATAGGAGGGGGCCAAGTTACGAGCAGTACTTC.

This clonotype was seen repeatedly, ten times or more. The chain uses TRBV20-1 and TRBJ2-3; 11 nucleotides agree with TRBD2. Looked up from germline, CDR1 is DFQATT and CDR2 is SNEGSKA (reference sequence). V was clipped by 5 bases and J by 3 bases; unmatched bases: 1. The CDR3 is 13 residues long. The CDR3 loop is CSARLAGTDTQYF. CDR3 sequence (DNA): TGCAGTGCTCGACTAGCGGGAACAGATACGCAGTATTTT.

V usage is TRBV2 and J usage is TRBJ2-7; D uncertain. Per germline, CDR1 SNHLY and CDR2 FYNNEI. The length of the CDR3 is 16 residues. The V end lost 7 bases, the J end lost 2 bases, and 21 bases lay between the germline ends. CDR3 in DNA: TGTGCCAGCACCAAGCTCGATGTCAGCCAAACCTACGAGCAGTACTTC. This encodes CASTKLDVSQTYEQYF.

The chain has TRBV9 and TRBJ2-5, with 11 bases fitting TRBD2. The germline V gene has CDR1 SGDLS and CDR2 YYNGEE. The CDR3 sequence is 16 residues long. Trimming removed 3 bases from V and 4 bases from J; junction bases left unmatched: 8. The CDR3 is CASSARTSGSGETQYF. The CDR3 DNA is TGTGCCAGCAGCGCTCGGACTAGCGGGTCGGGAGAGACCCAGTACTTC. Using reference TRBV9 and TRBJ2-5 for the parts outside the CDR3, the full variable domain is DSGVTQTPKHLITATGQRVTLRCSPRSGDLSVYWYQQSLDQGLQFLIQYYNGEERAKGNILERFSAQQFPDLHSELNLSSLELGDSALYFCASSARTSGSGETQYFGPGTRLLVL.